The 24 T cell receptor beta chains below come from one sample, sequenced in a study of T cells and Merkel cell carcinoma outcomes (dated by TCRdb to 2018 to 2020). Library construction relied on the immunoSEQ multiplex PCR assay. This is the immuneACCESS table as TCRdb keeps it, with only in-frame sequences that have V and J called. A part of the clones is gone; compared with another copy, unresolved V genes explain less than half, and the rest is unexplained. The sample includes about 5,000 clones, with about 85% observed a single time. Together, the top ten hold approximately 5.6% of the sample. Sequences were obtained from tumor tissue from Merkel cell carcinoma. The receptors were gathered from a human donor with Merkel cell carcinoma.

This chain uses TRBV7-8 with TRBJ2-5; D perhaps matches TRBD2 (6 bases). Trimming took off 5 bases at V and 1 base at J, with 14 bases between the two ends. This CDR3 has 15 residues. Germline assignment: CDR1 SGHVS and CDR2 FQNEAQ. CDR3 loop: CASSGAGGGQETQYF. The CDR3 DNA reads as TGTGCCAGCAGCGGGGCCGGGGGAGGCCAAGAGACCCAGTACTTC.

V and J are TRBV7-2 and TRBJ2-1; D gene unclear. Germline V gene lookup returns CDR1 SGHTA and CDR2 FQGNSA. This CDR3 has 12 amino acids. Between the trimmed V and J ends, which lost 5 bases and 9 bases, there was a span of 11 bases. The CDR3 coding sequence is TGTGCCAGCAGCGGGCGGATCGGTGAGCAGTTCTTC. It encodes CASSGRIGEQFF.

The sample holds one count of this clone. The chain carries TRBV10-1 and TRBJ1-5, with 8 bases lining up with TRBD1. Germline assignment: CDR1 WNHNN and CDR2 SYGVQD (reference sequence). J was trimmed by 1 base and V by 2 bases; bases with no gene match: 10. The CDR3 loop spans 18 amino acids. Here the CDR3 reads CASSEMSSGQGSNQPQHF. The CDR3 nucleotides read TGCGCCAGCAGTGAGATGTCCTCTGGACAGGGAAGCAATCAGCCCCAGCATTTT.

The V call is TRBV19, the J call TRBJ1-2, with a weak D call TRBD1 (5 bases). This CDR3 is built from 14 residues. The V and J ends lost 2 bases and 2 bases respectively, with 9 bases between them. Germline values: CDR1 LNHDA, CDR2 SQIVND (reference sequence). The CDR3 bases are TGTGCCAGTAGTATATGGGAGGGGAACTATGGCTACACCTTC. The encoded protein is CASSIWEGNYGYTF. The complete variable domain, with remaining parts taken from reference TRBV19 and TRBJ1-2, reads DGGITQSPKYLFRKEGQNVTLSCEQNLNHDAMYWYRQDPGQGLRLIYYSQIVNDFQKGDIAEGYSVSREKKESFPLTVTSAQKNPTAFYLCASSIWEGNYGYTFGSGTRLTVV.

This chain joins TRBV30 and TRBJ1-1; D ambiguous. Germline lookup yields CDR1 GTSNPN and CDR2 SVGIG (reference sequence). V was cut by 2 bases and J by 11 bases, with 18 bases left in between. This CDR3 is 13 amino acids long. The CDR3 bases are TGTGCCTGGAGTCCCTTTGAGGGAGTAGTGGCTTTCTTT. It codes for CAWSPFEGVVAFF.

The genes are TRBV5-6 and TRBJ1-5; 10 bases are shared with TRBD1. V lost 0 bases, J lost 7 bases, and 4 bases stayed unmatched. This CDR3 is built from 15 residues. Germline lookup yields CDR1 SGHDT and CDR2 YYEEEE. The CDR3 loop reads CASSLGQGAWQPQHF. The CDR3 nucleotides read TGTGCCAGCAGCTTGGGACAGGGGGCATGGCAGCCCCAGCATTTT. Full variable domain (rest looked up from reference TRBV5-6 and TRBJ1-5): DAGVTQSPTHLIKTRGQQVTLRCSPKSGHDTVSWYQQALGQGPQFIFQYYEEEERQRGNFPDRFSGHQFPNYSSELNVNALLLGDSALYLCASSLGQGAWQPQHFGDGTRLSIL.

The chain employs TRBV27 and TRBJ2-1; D perhaps matches TRBD1 (5 bases). The CDR3 covers 16 residues. Germline loops: CDR1 MNHEY, CDR2 SMNVEV (reference sequence). V was trimmed by 6 bases and J by 0 bases, leaving 15 bases between them. This CDR3 is CASSSDSLSSYNEQFF. As DNA, the CDR3 is TGTGCCAGCAGCTCCGACAGTTTAAGCTCCTACAATGAGCAGTTCTTC.

This chain connects TRBV7-3 to TRBJ2-2; D gene unclear. Germline V lookup: CDR1 SGHTA, CDR2 FQGTGA. The CDR3 has 12 amino acids. V was trimmed by 3 bases and J by 7 bases, leaving 6 bases between them. The CDR3 nucleotides are TGTGCCAGCAGCTTGGGGAACGGGGAGCTGTTTTTT. Its translation: CASSLGNGELFF.

The rearrangement links TRBV10-3 to TRBJ2-5; TRBD1 or TRBD2 may be the D gene (7 bases each). The V end was cut by 10 bases, the J end by 4 bases, with 19 bases between. CDR1 and CDR2 (germline): ENHRY, SYGVKD. This CDR3 has 14 amino acids. Here the CDR3 DNA reads TGTGCCACAGGGGGGGCTAGCGGATCAGAGACCCAGTACTTC. Translated, it gives CATGGASGSETQYF.

This clone was recorded once. This CDR3 is CASSEGDQAVYGYTF. CDR3 coding DNA: TGTGCCAGCAGCGAGGGGGACCAGGCCGTCTATGGCTACACCTTC. This chain links TRBV9 with TRBJ1-2, with a possible D match to TRBD1 (6 bases). The CDR3 has 15 amino acids. Trimming stripped 3 bases from V and 4 bases from J, with 16 bases between. Germline loops: CDR1 SGDLS, CDR2 YYNGEE.

Notes on this clone: The junction differs from germline at one of its ends, possibly a read error. V is TRBV18 and J is TRBJ1-3; the match to TRBD1 covers 8 bases. The length of the CDR3 is 15 residues. Looked up from germline, CDR1 is KGHSH and CDR2 is LQKENI. The CDR3 DNA sequence: TGTACCAGCTCACGTCAGGGGGCAGGAGGAAACACCATATATTTT. Its translation is CTSSRQGAGGNTIYF.

The V and J genes are TRBV5-1 and TRBJ1-4; D is undetermined. Trimming shortened V by 1 base and J by 0 bases, and 10 bases separated the two germline ends. Germline-derived CDR1 and CDR2 are SGHRS and YFSETQ. This CDR3 is built from 16 residues. Here the CDR3 DNA reads TGCGCCAGCAGCTTGAGTAAGGGAGCAACTAATGAAAAACTGTTTTTT. Residues: CASSLSKGATNEKLFF.

The CDR3 loop is CASSFDRTGPVSGANVLTF. CDR3 DNA sequence: TGTGCCAGCAGCTTCGACCGGACAGGTCCCGTCTCTGGGGCCAACGTCCTGACTTTC. V usage is TRBV7-2 and J usage is TRBJ2-6; TRBD1 aligns across 7 bases. Germline CDR1 is SGHTA and CDR2 is FQGNSA. The CDR3 has 19 amino acids. V shed 3 bases and J 0 bases; nucleotides not matched to a gene: 11.

This chain links TRBV2 with TRBJ2-3, with 11 bases identical to TRBD2. There are 14 residues in the CDR3. Trimming took 7 bases from V and 4 from J; bases not matched to a gene: 4. CDR1 and CDR2 (germline): SNHLY, FYNNEI. The CDR3 bases are TGTGCCAGCAAGGCTAGCGGGGGGTCAGATACGCAGTATTTT. Translated, it gives CASKASGGSDTQYF.

V and J are TRBV7-6 and TRBJ2-5; 8 nucleotides agree with TRBD1. Unmatched junction bases numbered 12, after V lost 6 bases and J lost 6 bases. The germline V gene encodes CDR1 SGHVS and CDR2 FNYEAQ. The CDR3 consists of 15 residues. This CDR3 is CASRQGAASLKTQYF. CDR3 DNA sequence: TGTGCCAGCAGGCAGGGGGCTGCTAGTCTAAAGACCCAGTACTTC. Full variable domain (missing parts from reference TRBV7-6 and TRBJ2-5): GAGVSQSPRYKVTKRGQDVALRCDPISGHVSLYWYRQALGQGPEFLTYFNYEAQQDKSGLPNDRFSAERPEGSISTLTIQRTEQRDSAMYRCASRQGAASLKTQYFGPGTRLLVL.

The chain uses TRBV5-1 and TRBJ2-3, with 7 bases matching TRBD2. The junction had 10 bases not matched to a gene; V was cut back by 4 bases and J by 14 bases. This CDR3 is 12 amino acids long. Germline V gene sequence: CDR1 SGHRS, CDR2 YFSETQ. Here the CDR3 DNA reads TGCGCCAGCAGCATACAAAGCGGGGCTCCGTATTTT. Protein: CASSIQSGAPYF.

The J gene is TRBJ1-2, the V gene TRBV5-5, with TRBD1 as a possible D gene (5 bases). The CDR3 has 16 residues. V lost 0 bases and J lost 4, with 16 bases in between. Germline V CDR1 and CDR2: SGHKS, YYEKEE (reference sequence). CDR3 in DNA: TGTGCCAGCAGCTTGGCCGCGACAGTGGGTAGCTATGGCTACACCTTC. Translating it yields CASSLAATVGSYGYTF.

V and J are TRBV19 and TRBJ2-2, with TRBD2 identical over 15 bases. CDR1 and CDR2 from the germline V gene are LNHDA and SQIVND (reference sequence). The CDR3 totals 17 residues. V was pared by 3 bases and J by 4 bases, with 3 bases of the junction left unmatched. CDR3 sequence (DNA): TGTGCCAGTAGTATGGGGACTAGCGGGGGGCCCACCGGGGAGCTGTTTTTT. Its protein is CASSMGTSGGPTGELFF.

The chain couples TRBV4-2 to TRBJ2-3; no clear D. Trimming removed 0 bases at V and 2 bases at J, with 12 bases between. Per germline, CDR1 LGHNA and CDR2 YNFKEQ. The CDR3 has 16 residues. The CDR3 sequence is CASSQDTLLTTDTQYF. In DNA form, the CDR3 reads TGTGCCAGCAGCCAAGATACTTTGCTAACCACAGATACGCAGTATTTT.

V gene TRBV28 combines with J gene TRBJ2-2; D not resolved. CDR1 and CDR2 from the germline V gene are MDHEN and SYDVKM. Trimming removed 1 base from V and 0 bases from J, with 6 bases in between. CDR3 size: 15 residues. Written as DNA, the CDR3 is TGTGCCAGCAGTTTATCCAGGACGAACACCGGGGAGCTGTTTTTT. Its protein product is CASSLSRTNTGELFF.

The chain is built from TRBV15 and TRBJ2-5, with D possibly being TRBD2 (6 bases). Germline V gene sequence: CDR1 LNHNV, CDR2 YYDKDF (reference sequence). V lost 0 bases and J lost 0, with 8 bases in between. The CDR3 has 15 amino acids. The CDR3 nucleotides read TGTGCCACCAGCAGAGATCGGGAGTACCAAGAGACCCAGTACTTC. Translated: CATSRDREYQETQYF. Drawing the rest from reference TRBV15 and TRBJ2-5, the complete variable domain is DAMVIQNPRYQVTQFGKPVTLSCSQTLNHNVMYWYQQKSSQAPKLLFHYYDKDFNNEADTPDNFQSRRPNTSFCFLDIRSPGLGDTAMYLCATSRDREYQETQYFGPGTRLLVL.

Comments on this clone: Additional DNA sequences in this sample encode the identical CDR3. The rearrangement links TRBV27 to TRBJ2-1; tentative D call: TRBD1 (5 bases). V was clipped by 1 base and J by 6 bases, with 16 bases between them. Germline V gene data show CDR1 as MNHEY and CDR2 as SMNVEV (reference sequence). CDR3 length: 16 amino acids. This chain's CDR3 is CASSLFAPPQGNEQFF. CDR3 DNA: TGTGCCAGCAGTTTATTCGCCCCCCCCCAGGGCAATGAGCAGTTCTTC.

This clone was counted only a few times. The chain is built from TRBV14 and TRBJ1-1; D call uncertain. Trimming took off 1 base at V and 8 bases at J, with 11 bases between the two ends. The CDR3 sequence is 13 residues long. Germline lookup yields CDR1 SGHDN and CDR2 FVKESK. The CDR3 here is CASSQVTRVEAFF. CDR3 nucleotide sequence: TGTGCCAGCAGCCAAGTCACGAGGGTGGAAGCTTTCTTT.

This chain uses TRBV11-2 with TRBJ1-2; D unclear. Trimming pared 1 base from V and 6 bases from J, leaving 9 bases between. The CDR3 runs to 13 residues. The germline V gene encodes CDR1 SGHAT and CDR2 FQNNGV. The CDR3: CASSLAPRDGYTF. The CDR3 region has the DNA TGTGCCAGCAGCTTAGCCCCACGGGATGGCTACACCTTC. Together with reference TRBV11-2 and TRBJ1-2, the CDR3 gives the full variable domain: EAGVAQSPRYKIIEKRQSVAFWCNPISGHATLYWYQQILGQGPKLLIQFQNNGVVDDSQLPKDRFSAERLKGVDSTLKIQPAKLEDSAVYLCASSLAPRDGYTFGSGTRLTVV.